Following are 15 T cell receptor beta chains from one sample sequenced in a study of metastatic and nonmetastatic thyroid tumors. Thyroid surgery was performed in patients who had received no treatment beforehand. TCRdb reanalyzed the PCR reads via MiXCR. Of about 60,000 clones listed, roughly 17% are singletons. Sequenced material: blood. All receptors come from a male donor with papillary thyroid cancer or a benign thyroid nodule (not recorded which). Some clones in this sample may be carry-over from other donors' samples.

The rearrangement uses TRBV2 and TRBJ1-1; D is perhaps TRBD1 (6 bases). Trimming removed 7 bases at V and 4 bases at J, with 13 bases between. Germline V lookup: CDR1 SNHLY, CDR2 FYNNEI. The CDR3 contains 13 residues. The CDR3 protein is CASTLQGGTEAFF. CDR3 coding DNA: TGTGCCAGCACCTTACAGGGTGGCACTGAAGCTTTCTTT. The full variable domain, rest sourced from reference TRBV2 and TRBJ1-1, is EPEVTQTPSHQVTQMGQEVILRCVPISNHLYFYWYRQILGQKVEFLVSFYNNEISEKSEIFDDQFSVERPDGSNFTLKIRSTKLEDSAMYFCASTLQGGTEAFFGQGTRLTVV.

Many counts were recorded for this clone. The chain couples TRBV27 to TRBJ1-2; 9 nucleotides match TRBD1. CDR1 and CDR2 (germline): MNHEY, SMNVEV (reference sequence). V gave up 3 bases and J gave up 4 bases; unmatched junction bases: 6. The CDR3 extends over 15 amino acids. CDR3 in DNA: TGTGCCAGCAGTTTGTACAGGGGGCCTGGCTATGGCTACACCTTC. Its protein product is CASSLYRGPGYGYTF.

This clone was counted at least ten times. This chain uses TRBV27 with TRBJ2-1, with TRBD2 matching over 7 bases. After removal of 7 bases from V and 7 bases from J, the junction contained 10 bases not matched to a gene. Germline V CDR1 and CDR2: MNHEY, SMNVEV (reference sequence). CDR3 length equals 14 residues. The DNA for the CDR3 is TGTGCCAGCACTGAGGGTTGGGGAGGGAATGAGCAGTTCTTC. As protein: CASTEGWGGNEQFF.

This clone was observed at least ten times. This chain connects TRBV6-2 or TRBV6-3 to TRBJ2-7; 9 bases map to TRBD2. CDR1 is MNHEY, CDR2 SVGEGT, per germline. The V segment lost 7 bases and the J segment 3 bases; nucleotides outside the gene matches: 4. The CDR3 extends over 13 amino acids. CDR3 region: CASKLAGNYEQYV. CDR3 nucleotides: TGTGCCAGCAAACTAGCGGGCAACTACGAGCAGTACGTC.

In this sample, this clone turned up many times. One base away lies a much larger clone, so this may be a sequencing read error. The chain is built from TRBV27 and TRBJ2-1; 8 positions agree with TRBD1. J was trimmed by 5 bases and V by 5 bases; bases with no gene match: 11. The V gene's germline CDR1 is MNHEY and CDR2 SMNVEV (reference sequence). This CDR3 is built from 16 residues. CDR3 residues: CASSPPDRVTHNEQFF. The CDR3 nucleotides are TGTGCCAGCAGTCCACCGGACAGGGTAACCCACAATGAGCAGTTCTTC.

This clone was picked up many times. CDR3 sequence (DNA): TGCAGTGCTAGATTACACAGGGACGACCAACCTGTTATTCAGTACGTC. Its protein product is CSARLHRDDQPVIQYV. The gene calls are TRBV20-1 and TRBJ2-7, with D maybe TRBD1 (6 bases). V dropped 2 bases and J dropped 10 bases, with 27 bases sitting between them. The CDR3 covers 16 residues. Germline V gene sequence: CDR1 DFQATT, CDR2 SNEGSKA (reference sequence).

Turning to this clone: This may be a read error: a much more frequent sequence differs by one nucleotide. CDR3 in DNA: TGTGCCAGCAGCTTGGGGTACAGGGGGCACTACGGCTATGGCTACACCTTC. This translates into CASSLGYRGHYGYGYTF. V and J are TRBV11-1 and TRBJ1-2, with 9 nucleotides matching TRBD1. The V and J ends lost 3 bases and 4 bases, in that order; junction bases with no gene match: 12. The CDR3 runs to 17 residues. CDR1 is SGHAT and CDR2 is FQDESV in the germline V gene (reference sequence). Full variable domain (outside the CDR3, taken from reference TRBV11-1 and TRBJ1-2): EAEVAQSPRYKITEKSQAVAFWCDPISGHATLYWYRQILGQGPELLVQFQDESVVDDSQLPKDRFSAERLKGVDSTLKIQPAELGDSAMYLCASSLGYRGHYGYGYTFGSGTRLTVV.

This clone was detected ten times or more. The chain has TRBV28 and TRBJ1-4; no reliable D call. There are 15 residues in the CDR3. The V and J ends lost 8 bases and 4 bases respectively, with 17 bases between them. Germline CDR1 MDHEN, CDR2 SYDVKM. The CDR3 loop reads CASCRGGNLNEKLFF. The CDR3 coding sequence is TGTGCCAGCTGCCGAGGAGGGAATCTTAATGAAAAACTGTTTTTT.

In the case of this clone: A read error may be the cause here, since a much bigger clone is one base away. The sample contains more than one DNA sequence encoding this CDR3. The V call is TRBV5-1, the J call TRBJ2-1, with 8 bases aligning to TRBD2. V shed 0 bases and J 7 bases; nucleotides not matched to a gene: 6. The CDR3 consists of 15 residues. Germline values: CDR1 SGHRS, CDR2 YFSETQ. The CDR3 loop reads CASSLVLAGVNEQFF. The CDR3 DNA reads TGCGCCAGCAGCTTGGTCCTAGCGGGTGTGAATGAGCAGTTCTTC.

This clone was observed at least ten times. At one end the junction does not follow the germline gene, possibly because of a read error. This chain joins TRBV2 and TRBJ2-7; D remains unclear. The CDR3 covers 12 residues. Per the germline V gene, CDR1 is SNHLY and CDR2 is FYNNEI. For the CDR3, the DNA is TGTGCCAGTCGGAAGGCGCTGTACGAGCAGTGCTTC. Its translation is CASRKALYEQCF.

This clone has ten or more counts. V is TRBV13 and J is TRBJ2-2, with D perhaps matching TRBD1 (6 bases). There are 13 residues in the CDR3. Between the trimmed V and J ends, which lost 6 bases and 7 bases, there was a span of 12 bases. CDR1 and CDR2 (germline): PRHDT, FYEKMQ (reference sequence). CDR3 sequence reads: CASREQGGGELFF. DNA of the CDR3: TGTGCCAGCAGGGAACAGGGTGGCGGGGAGCTGTTTTTT.

By sample fraction, this clone is medium-sized. The chain uses TRBV29-1 and TRBJ2-3, with 9 bases aligning to TRBD2. Germline V gene sequence: CDR1 SQVTM, CDR2 ANQGSEA. After removal of 3 bases from V and 1 base from J, the junction contained 5 bases not matched to a gene. This CDR3 comprises 15 residues. The CDR3, as DNA: TGCAGCGTTGACACCCTAGCGGGACGCACAGATACGCAGTATTTT. This codes for CSVDTLAGRTDTQYF.

This clone was counted many times. This sequence joins TRBV18 and TRBJ2-2; D ambiguous. The CDR3 has 15 residues. Germline V lookup: CDR1 KGHSH, CDR2 LQKENI. V was shortened by 3 bases and J by 5 bases, with 13 bases between the two germline ends. The CDR3 spells CASSPRLDNTGELFF. The CDR3 nucleotides read TGTGCCAGCTCACCTAGGCTCGACAATACCGGGGAGCTGTTTTTT.

Many counts were recorded for this clone. Relative to the germline gene, one junction end is altered; a read error may explain this. The genes are TRBV10-3 and TRBJ1-1; no clear D. This CDR3 region has 13 residues. Looked up from germline, CDR1 is ENHRY and CDR2 is SYGVKD. The CDR3 DNA is TGTGCCATCAATGAGTTTCGTCCGAATGAAGCTTTCTTT. Its translation: CAINEFRPNEAFF.

About this clone itself: This is likely a read error, given that the CDR3 carries no conserved phenylalanine or tryptophan at its end. The DNA is omitted, as the CDR3 cannot be located on it reliably, and the CDR3 follows TCRdb's listing. The J gene is TRBJ2-7, the V gene TRBV28; TRBD2 reflects the table's D call only, with no check against the DNA. Germline CDR1 is MDHEN and CDR2 is SYDVKM. The CDR3 is 14 amino acids in total, end residues counted. This CDR3 is CASSLGGLGYEHYL.